A selection of T cell receptor beta chains follows, all from one sample in a study of blood T cell repertoires in COVID-19. The protocol was immunoSEQ multiplex PCR, while the TCRdb copy is restricted to in-frame clones and leaves out a portion. This sample has approximately 150,000 clones; around nine tenths occur once, and the top ten carry less than 2%. Sequencing was carried out using peripheral blood. Receptor source: an older woman with acute or convalescent COVID-19. The CDR3 runs from the conserved cysteine through the conserved F or W. The order of the fields is V gene, D gene, J gene, clone size, CDR3 protein, CDR3 DNA. The D gene is left open where the match is weak. Size tells how often a clone was seen (once, few, many) or the class of an expanded clone, and some rows leave it out.

>TRBV10-3|.|TRBJ1-6|.
CAIRGLVNSPLHF
TGTGCCATCAGGGGGCTCGTTAATTCACCCCTCCACTTT
>TRBV6-5|.|TRBJ1-4|.
CASSYLNEGSEKLFF
TGTGCCAGCAGTTACTTGAACGAGGGTAGTGAAAAACTGTTTTTT
>TRBV4-3|.|TRBJ2-7|.
CASSQDLSFGDTSYEQYF
TGCGCCAGCAGCCAAGATCTTAGCTTCGGGGACACATCCTACGAGCAGTACTTC
>TRBV19|TRBD2|TRBJ2-1|.
CASSVGLANYNEQFF
TGTGCCAGTAGTGTGGGACTAGCGAATTACAATGAGCAGTTCTTC
>TRBV6-2/TRBV6-3|.|TRBJ2-1|.
CASSYDGRITRQFF
TGTGCCAGCAGTTACGATGGGAGAATAACTAGGCAGTTCTTC
>TRBV19|TRBD1|TRBJ1-1|.
CASSIPDRVTEAFF
TGTGCCAGTAGTATCCCCGACAGGGTCACTGAAGCTTTCTTT
>TRBV5-1|TRBD1|TRBJ1-4|.
CASSQTTGAEKLFF
TGCGCCAGCAGCCAGACTACAGGGGCTGAAAAACTGTTTTTT
>TRBV5-4|TRBD1|TRBJ1-3|.
CASSRPTGGGNTIYF
TGTGCCAGCAGCCGGCCCACAGGGGGCGGAAACACCATATATTTT
>TRBV28|.|TRBJ1-5|.
CASSLSQGRSQPQHF
TGTGCCAGCAGTTTATCACAGGGTAGGTCTCAGCCCCAGCATTTT
>TRBV6-5|.|TRBJ1-1|.
CASTLGGVTEAFF
TGTGCCAGCACCTTAGGGGGGGTGACTGAAGCTTTCTTT
>TRBV28|TRBD1|TRBJ1-1|.
CASSTGGTNTEAFF
TGTGCCAGCAGTACAGGGGGTACGAACACTGAAGCTTTCTTT
>TRBV6-5|.|TRBJ1-1|.
CASSYRPHQEAEAFF
TGTGCCAGCAGTTACCGGCCACATCAGGAGGCTGAAGCTTTCTTT
>TRBV13|.|TRBJ1-6|.
CASSLEPRNSPLHF
TGTGCCAGCAGCTTAGAGCCGAGGAATTCACCCCTCCACTTT
>TRBV5-1|.|TRBJ2-6|.
CASSFGGSGANVLTF
TGCGCCAGCAGCTTCGGAGGCTCTGGGGCCAACGTCCTGACTTTC
>TRBV18|.|TRBJ2-3|.
CASSLRDTGFTDTQYF
TGTGCCAGCTCACTCCGGGACACGGGCTTCACAGATACGCAGTATTTT
>TRBV7-2|TRBD1|TRBJ2-1|.
CASSLVGTGFSSYNEQFF
TGTGCCAGCAGCTTAGTGGGGACAGGATTCAGCTCCTACAATGAGCAGTTCTTC
>TRBV18|.|TRBJ2-7|.
CASSPGSYYEQYF
TGTGCCAGCTCACCAGGGAGTTACTACGAGCAGTACTTC
>TRBV5-6|.|TRBJ1-3|.
CASSLAPKSGNTIYF
TGTGCCAGCAGCTTGGCCCCAAAATCTGGAAACACCATATATTTT
>TRBV3-1/TRBV3-2|.|TRBJ1-1|.
CASSQGRATEAFF
TGTGCCAGCAGCCAAGGCAGGGCCACTGAAGCTTTCTTT
>TRBV28|.|TRBJ1-2|.
CASSSGQLVGGYTF
TGTGCCAGCAGCTCCGGACAGCTGGTGGGGGGCTACACCTTC
>TRBV15|.|TRBJ2-7|.
CATSLAAGLIYEQYF
TGTGCCACCAGCCTCGCGGCGGGGTTGATCTACGAGCAGTACTTC
>TRBV28|TRBD1|TRBJ2-7|.
CASMVQGDEQYF
TGTGCCAGCATGGTTCAGGGGGACGAGCAGTACTTC
>TRBV3-1/TRBV3-2|TRBD2|TRBJ2-4|.
CASSQELAGPLAKNIQYF
TGTGCCAGCAGCCAAGAACTAGCGGGGCCTCTAGCCAAAAACATTCAGTACTTC
>TRBV10-3|.|TRBJ1-3|.
CAITNTGSDTIYF
TGTGCCATCACAAACACAGGGTCGGACACCATATATTTT
>TRBV30|.|TRBJ1-2|.
CAWSTSNRGYTF
TGTGCCTGGAGTACCTCTAATAGAGGCTACACCTTC
>TRBV6-5|.|TRBJ2-2|once
CASSRPPRGTGELFF
TGTGCCAGCAGCAGACCACCGCGGGGCACCGGGGAGCTGTTTTTT
>TRBV4-1|.|TRBJ1-5|.
CASSQDTGNNQPQHF
TGCGCCAGCAGCCAAGATACGGGGAACAATCAGCCCCAGCATTTT
>TRBV21-1|.|TRBJ2-1|once
CASSMLRDNSYNEQFF
TGTGCCAGCAGCATGCTCCGGGACAACTCCTACAATGAGCAGTTCTTC
>TRBV6-1|.|TRBJ1-5|.
CASSALTGLRNQPQHF
TGTGCCAGCAGTGCCCTCACAGGGTTACGCAATCAGCCCCAGCATTTT
>TRBV21-1|.|TRBJ2-1|.
CASSNRQGAYNEQFF
TGTGCCAGCAGCAATAGGCAGGGGGCGTACAATGAGCAGTTCTTC
>TRBV3-1/TRBV3-2|.|TRBJ1-2|.
CASSQDPVNYGYTF
TGTGCCAGCAGCCAAGATCCCGTTAACTATGGCTACACCTTC
>TRBV20-1|.|TRBJ2-4|.
CSAGTENIQYF
TGCAGTGCTGGTACAGAAAACATTCAGTACTTC
>TRBV7-2|TRBD2|TRBJ2-1|.
CASSVLGLAGYNEQFF
TGTGCCAGCAGCGTCCTGGGACTAGCGGGCTACAATGAGCAGTTCTTC
>TRBV5-4|TRBD1|TRBJ2-3|many
CASTPGGVDTQYF
TGTGCCAGCACCCCAGGGGGAGTAGATACGCAGTATTTT
>TRBV27|.|TRBJ1-4|.
CASSQRAGVSNEKLFF
TGTGCCAGCAGCCAAAGAGCAGGGGTATCTAATGAAAAACTGTTTTTT
>TRBV28|.|TRBJ1-5|.
CASSSTPNQPQHF
TGTGCCAGCAGTTCTACCCCTAATCAGCCCCAGCATTTT
>TRBV7-2|.|TRBJ1-3|.
CASSFGAGAGNTIYF
TGTGCCAGCAGCTTCGGTGCGGGGGCTGGAAACACCATATATTTT
>TRBV29-1|TRBD2|TRBJ2-1|.
CSAGGLAASYNEQFF
TGCAGCGCCGGGGGACTAGCGGCATCCTACAATGAGCAGTTCTTC
>TRBV5-1|.|TRBJ1-6|.
CASSLVENSPLHF
TGCGCCAGCAGCTTGGTGGAGAATTCACCCCTCCACTTT
>TRBV11-2|TRBD1|TRBJ1-2|once
CASSAGQGVTNYGYTF
TGTGCCAGCAGCGCCGGACAGGGTGTAACTAACTATGGCTACACCTTC
>TRBV19|TRBD2|TRBJ2-2|.
CASSHRLAGVNTGELFF
TGTGCCAGTAGTCACAGACTAGCGGGGGTAAACACCGGGGAGCTGTTTTTT
>TRBV29-1|.|TRBJ2-2|.
CSVDPAGTGELFF
TGCAGCGTTGACCCCGCGGGGACCGGGGAGCTGTTTTTT
>TRBV27|TRBD1|TRBJ2-1|.
CASTTGGRNEQFF
TGTGCCAGCACGACAGGGGGCCGCAATGAGCAGTTCTTC
>TRBV5-6|.|TRBJ1-4|once
CASSAGTFNEKLFF
TGTGCCAGCAGCGCCGGGACTTTCAATGAAAAACTGTTTTTT
>TRBV3-1/TRBV3-2|.|TRBJ2-1|.
CASSQAGQDTSYNEQFF
TGTGCCAGCAGCCAAGCCGGCCAGGACACCTCCTACAATGAGCAGTTCTTC
>TRBV19|.|TRBJ2-3|.
CASSQGNTDTQYF
TGTGCCAGTTCCCAGGGGAACACAGATACGCAGTATTTT
>TRBV6-2/TRBV6-3|.|TRBJ1-2|.
CASSSSSRRGGYTF
TGTGCCAGCAGTTCTTCCTCTCGGAGGGGTGGCTACACCTTC